The clone carrying this TCR beta chain appeared a single time. In the authors' workflow: Amplification from reference gene primers served as the basis for estimated nucleated cell counts. TCRdb's table, derived via immunoSEQ multiplex PCR, lists solely in-frame clones and lacks some. From that table come the V and J calls and clone size; the DNA was used to work out D and trimming. This sample has roughly 250,000 clones, with approximately 85% found just once. The source of the sample is a study of blood T cell repertoires in COVID-19. The wider study: The cDNA or gDNA used as material had been derived from T cells, B-cell-depleted T cells, or PBMCs.

The V gene lost 6 bases and the J gene lost 6 bases, with 18 bases spanning the gap. Germline CDR1 is MDHEN and CDR2 is SYDVKM. The CDR3 spans 15 residues. This chain uses TRBV28 with TRBJ1-5; D is unclear. The clonotype originates from a young woman who had recovered from COVID-19. Material for sequencing was PBMCs or T cells enriched from blood (not recorded which). The CDR3 DNA sequence: TGTGCCAGCAGCAAGCAACCCGTAACCCGTCAGCCCCAGCATTTT. Its protein product is CASSKQPVTRQPQHF.